Listed below are T cell receptor beta chains from one sample, sequenced in a study of shared clonotypes between healthy human individuals. Assay: immunoSEQ multiplex PCR; the TCRdb copy retains only in-frame clones and omits some. The top ten hold approximately 0.35% of the sample, which has roughly 2,500,000 clones, roughly 93% seen once. The sample was naive CD4+ T cells from PBMCs. The source is a young man in good health. Some clones in this sample may be carry-over from other donors' samples. The CDR3 runs from the conserved cysteine through the conserved F or W. A D gene is named only where the DNA matches it firmly. The size field is filled for only some rows; it gives once, few, many or a size class.

v_gene,abundance,d_gene,j_gene,CDR3nt,CDR3aa
TRBV5-1,.,.,TRBJ1-2,TGCGCCAGCAGCTTGGAGTTGAAGCATGGCTACACCTTC,CASSLELKHGYTF
TRBV27,.,.,TRBJ2-7,TGTGCCAGCAGTTCTCCGGGACTTGCCGTGGACGAGCAGTACTTC,CASSSPGLAVDEQYF
TRBV27,.,.,TRBJ1-2,TGTCTCAGGAGGGAGGGGTACTTTGGAGGCTACACCTTC,CLRREGYFGGYTF
TRBV5-5,.,.,TRBJ2-7,TGTGCCAGCAGCTTTGACGCGATATCCTACGAGCAGTACTTC,CASSFDAISYEQYF
TRBV29-1,.,.,TRBJ1-1,TGCAGCGGGGAGAGGAAACGCATGGACACTGAAGCTTTCTTT,CSGERKRMDTEAFF
TRBV5-6,.,.,TRBJ1-1,TGTGCCAGCAGCTTGGAGGCAGGGGCCACTGAAGCTTTCTTT,CASSLEAGATEAFF
TRBV29-1,.,.,TRBJ2-5,TGCAGCGTTGAACCTGGTATGGAGACCCAGTACTTC,CSVEPGMETQYF
TRBV29-1,.,TRBD2,TRBJ2-5,TGCAGCGTTATCGGACTAGCGGGATATCGCGGCCAGTACTTC,CSVIGLAGYRGQYF
TRBV15,.,.,TRBJ2-1,TGTGCCACCAGCGGAGGCTGGGGCCACTCCAGTGAGCAGTTCTTC,CATSGGWGHSSEQFF
TRBV27,.,TRBD2,TRBJ2-3,TGTGCCAGCAGCCGGGAGGCAGATACGCAGTATTTT,CASSREADTQYF
TRBV4-2,.,TRBD1,TRBJ2-1,TGTGCCAGCAGCCTCAGGGACAGGGGTGAAAATGAGCAGTTCTTC,CASSLRDRGENEQFF
TRBV2,.,.,TRBJ1-4,TGTGCCAGCATCGAGACCCCTAATGAAAAACTGTTTTTT,CASIETPNEKLFF
TRBV7-2,few,TRBD1,TRBJ1-5,TGTGCCAGCAGCTTCCAGGGGGATCAGCCCCAGCATTTT,CASSFQGDQPQHF
TRBV6-5,.,TRBD1,TRBJ1-4,TGTGCCAGCAGCGTTGCCGGGACAGGGTATGAAAAACTGTTTTTT,CASSVAGTGYEKLFF
TRBV5-4,few,TRBD1,TRBJ2-5,TGTGCCAGCAGCTCCCGGGACAGGGCCTGGGAGACCCAGTACTTC,CASSSRDRAWETQYF
TRBV4-3,.,TRBD2,TRBJ2-3,TGCGCCAGCAGTCTGGGACTAGCGGCACTGGGGGATACGCAGTATTTT,CASSLGLAALGDTQYF
TRBV5-4,once,TRBD2,TRBJ2-5,TGTGCCAGCAGCTTGATTGGCGGGAGGGTGGAGACCCAGTACTTC,CASSLIGGRVETQYF
TRBV2,.,.,TRBJ2-7,TGTGCCAGCAGGGTTGGACCTTCCTACGAGCAGTACTTC,CASRVGPSYEQYF
TRBV28,.,TRBD1,TRBJ2-4,TGTGCCAGCAGTACCCGGGACAGGGTCAACATTCAGTACTTC,CASSTRDRVNIQYF
TRBV20-1,.,.,TRBJ2-1,TGCAGTGCTTTATACAATGAGCAGTTCTTC,CSALYNEQFF
TRBV23-1,.,TRBD1,TRBJ1-5,TGCGCCAGCAGTCAACGACAGGGACTCGGTCAGCCCCAGCATTTT,CASSQRQGLGQPQHF
TRBV21-1,.,.,TRBJ2-5,TGTGCCAGCAGCAAGGGACAGGGCCGGGAGACCCAGTACTTC,CASSKGQGRETQYF
TRBV5-1,.,TRBD2,TRBJ2-7,TGCGCCAGCAGCGCTCCGGGACTAGCGGGAGTCCGCGAGCAGTACTTC,CASSAPGLAGVREQYF
TRBV6-1,.,TRBD2,TRBJ2-1,TGTGCCAGCAGTGAAGGCCTTATTGGGAGCGGGAACGTCAATGAGCAGTTCTTC,CASSEGLIGSGNVNEQFF
TRBV29-1,.,.,TRBJ2-3,TGCTGCTATAGGACGTGGAGCACAGATACGCGGTATTTT,CCYRTWSTDTRYF
TRBV6-4,.,TRBD1,TRBJ2-3,TGTGCCAGCAAATCACAGGGGGCAAGTAAGGCAGATACGCAGTATTTT,CASKSQGASKADTQYF
TRBV5-6,once,TRBD2,TRBJ2-3,TGTGCCAGCAGCGGGACTAGCGGGTGGATTTCAGATACGCAGTATTTT,CASSGTSGWISDTQYF
TRBV6-5,.,TRBD1,TRBJ1-1,TGTGCCAGCAGTCAACCCGGGGACAGAGAAGCTTTCTTT,CASSQPGDREAFF
TRBV6-1,.,.,TRBJ1-2,TGTGCCAGCAGTGACAGCCCCAATCGACAGGCATATGGCTACACCTTC,CASSDSPNRQAYGYTF
TRBV9,.,.,TRBJ1-1,TGTGCCAGCAGCGTAGGCGGCAGGAACACTGAAGCTTTCTTT,CASSVGGRNTEAFF
TRBV6-4,.,.,TRBJ2-3,TGTGCCAGCAGTGACTCGAACAGGGCTGGCACAGATACGCAGTATTTT,CASSDSNRAGTDTQYF
TRBV5-1,.,.,TRBJ1-6,TGCGCCAGCAGCCCTCGGCTGGATTCACCCCTCCACTTT,CASSPRLDSPLHF
TRBV9,.,.,TRBJ2-5,TGTGCCAGCAGCCCCCGACTGACGGGGACCCAGTACTTC,CASSPRLTGTQYF
TRBV6-6,.,TRBD1,TRBJ2-7,TGTGCCAGCAGGGCGCCGGGACAGGGCTACGAGCAGTACTTC,CASRAPGQGYEQYF
TRBV4-3,.,TRBD1,TRBJ1-2,TGCGCCAGCAGCACCCAAACAGGGGCTAACTATGGCTACACCTTC,CASSTQTGANYGYTF
TRBV10-2,.,TRBD1,TRBJ1-5,TGCGCCAGCAGTGAGTCGACAGGGGCGGAGGGTCAGCCCCAGCATTTT,CASSESTGAEGQPQHF